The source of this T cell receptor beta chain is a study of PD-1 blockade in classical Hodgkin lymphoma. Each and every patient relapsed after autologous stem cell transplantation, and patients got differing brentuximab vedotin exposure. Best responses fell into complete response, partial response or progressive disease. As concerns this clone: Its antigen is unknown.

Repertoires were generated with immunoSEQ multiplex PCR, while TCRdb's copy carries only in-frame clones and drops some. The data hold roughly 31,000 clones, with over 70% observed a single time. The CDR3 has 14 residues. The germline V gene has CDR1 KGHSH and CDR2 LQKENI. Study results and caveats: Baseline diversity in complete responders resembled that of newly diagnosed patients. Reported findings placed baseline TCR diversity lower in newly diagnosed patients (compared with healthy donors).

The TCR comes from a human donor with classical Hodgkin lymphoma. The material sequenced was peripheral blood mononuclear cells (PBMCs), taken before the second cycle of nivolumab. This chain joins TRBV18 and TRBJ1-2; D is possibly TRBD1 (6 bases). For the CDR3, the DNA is TGTGCAGCCGGCGGCGGGGGGGCCAGCTATGGCTACACCTTC. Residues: CAAGGGGASYGYTF. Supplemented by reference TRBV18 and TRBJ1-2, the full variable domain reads NAGVMQNPRHLVRRRGQEARLRCSPMKGHSHVYWYRQLPEEGLKFMVYLQKENIIDESGMPKERFSAEFPKEGPSILRIQQVVRGDSAAYFCAAGGGGASYGYTFGSGTRLTVV.